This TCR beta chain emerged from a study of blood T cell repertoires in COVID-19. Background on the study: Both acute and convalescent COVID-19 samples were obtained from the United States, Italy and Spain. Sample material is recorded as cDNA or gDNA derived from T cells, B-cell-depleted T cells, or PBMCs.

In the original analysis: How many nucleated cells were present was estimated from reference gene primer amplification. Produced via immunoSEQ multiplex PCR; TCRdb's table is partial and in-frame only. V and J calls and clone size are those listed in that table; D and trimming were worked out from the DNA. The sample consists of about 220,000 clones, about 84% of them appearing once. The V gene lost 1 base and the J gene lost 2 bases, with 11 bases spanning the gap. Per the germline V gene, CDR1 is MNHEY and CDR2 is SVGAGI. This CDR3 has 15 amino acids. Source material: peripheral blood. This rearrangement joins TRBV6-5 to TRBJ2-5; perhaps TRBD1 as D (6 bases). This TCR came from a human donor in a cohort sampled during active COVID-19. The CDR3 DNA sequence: TGTGCCAGCAGTTACTTGGGGACAATTCAAGAGACCCAGTACTTC. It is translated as CASSYLGTIQETQYF.